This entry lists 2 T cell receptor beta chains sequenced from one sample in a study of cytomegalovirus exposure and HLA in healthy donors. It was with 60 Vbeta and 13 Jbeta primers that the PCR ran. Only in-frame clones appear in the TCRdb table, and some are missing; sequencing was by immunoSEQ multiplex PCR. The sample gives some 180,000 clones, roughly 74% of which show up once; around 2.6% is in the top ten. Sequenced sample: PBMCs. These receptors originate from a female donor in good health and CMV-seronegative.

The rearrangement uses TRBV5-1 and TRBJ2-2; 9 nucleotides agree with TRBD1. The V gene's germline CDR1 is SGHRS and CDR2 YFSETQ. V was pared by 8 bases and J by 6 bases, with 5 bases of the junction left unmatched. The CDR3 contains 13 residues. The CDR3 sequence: CASRDRESGELFF. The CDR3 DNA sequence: TGCGCCAGTCGGGACAGGGAGTCCGGGGAGCTGTTTTTT. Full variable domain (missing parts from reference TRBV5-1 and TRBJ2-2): KAGVTQTPRYLIKTRGQQVTLSCSPISGHRSVSWYQQTPGQGLQFLFEYFSETQRNKGNFPGRFSGRQFSNSRSEMNVSTLELGDSALYLCASRDRESGELFFGEGSRLTVL.

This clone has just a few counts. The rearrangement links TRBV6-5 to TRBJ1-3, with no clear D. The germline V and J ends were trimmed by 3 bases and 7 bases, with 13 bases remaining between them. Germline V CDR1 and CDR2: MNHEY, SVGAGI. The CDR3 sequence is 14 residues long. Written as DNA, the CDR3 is TGTGCCAGCAGTTATGGAGGTCTCGGGAACACCATATATTTT. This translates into CASSYGGLGNTIYF.